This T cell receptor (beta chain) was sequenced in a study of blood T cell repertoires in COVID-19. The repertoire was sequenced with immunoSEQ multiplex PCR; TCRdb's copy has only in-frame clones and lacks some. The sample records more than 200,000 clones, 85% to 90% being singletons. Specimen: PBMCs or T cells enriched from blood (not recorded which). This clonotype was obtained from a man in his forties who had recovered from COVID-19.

CDR3 nucleotide sequence: TGTGCCAGCAGTTGGGGGACAGGGAATCAGCCCCAGCATTTT. Encoded protein: CASSWGTGNQPQHF. The rearrangement joins TRBV27 to TRBJ1-5, with 9 bases identical to TRBD1. The CDR3 covers 14 residues. Germline CDR1 and CDR2: MNHEY and SMNVEV (reference sequence). J gave up 4 bases and V 4 bases, and 2 bases lay outside the gene matches.